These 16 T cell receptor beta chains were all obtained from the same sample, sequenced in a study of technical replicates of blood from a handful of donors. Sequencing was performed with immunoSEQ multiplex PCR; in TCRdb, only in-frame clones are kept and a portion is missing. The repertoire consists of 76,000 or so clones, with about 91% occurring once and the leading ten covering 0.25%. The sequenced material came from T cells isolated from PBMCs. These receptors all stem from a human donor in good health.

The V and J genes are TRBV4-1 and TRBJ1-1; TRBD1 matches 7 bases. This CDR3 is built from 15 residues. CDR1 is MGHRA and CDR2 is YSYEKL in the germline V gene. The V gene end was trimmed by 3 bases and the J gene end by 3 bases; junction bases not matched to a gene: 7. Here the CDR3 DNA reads TGCGCCAGCAGCCAGACTTTAGACAGGGACACTGAAGCTTTCTTT. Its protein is CASSQTLDRDTEAFF.

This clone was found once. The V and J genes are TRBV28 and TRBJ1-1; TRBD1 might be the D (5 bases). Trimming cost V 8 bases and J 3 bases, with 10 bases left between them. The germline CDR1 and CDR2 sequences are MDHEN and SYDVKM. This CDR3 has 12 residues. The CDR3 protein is CASGGLDTEAFF. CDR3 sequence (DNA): TGTGCCAGCGGGGGGTTGGACACTGAAGCTTTCTTT.

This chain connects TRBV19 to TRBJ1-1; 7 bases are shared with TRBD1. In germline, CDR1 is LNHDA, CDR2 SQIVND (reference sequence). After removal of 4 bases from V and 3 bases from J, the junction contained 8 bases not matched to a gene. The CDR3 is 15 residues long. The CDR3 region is CASSNPGTEDTEAFF. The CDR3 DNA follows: TGTGCCAGTAGTAATCCCGGGACAGAAGACACTGAAGCTTTCTTT. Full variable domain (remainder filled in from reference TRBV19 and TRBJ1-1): DGGITQSPKYLFRKEGQNVTLSCEQNLNHDAMYWYRQDPGQGLRLIYYSQIVNDFQKGDIAEGYSVSREKKESFPLTVTSAQKNPTAFYLCASSNPGTEDTEAFFGQGTRLTVV.

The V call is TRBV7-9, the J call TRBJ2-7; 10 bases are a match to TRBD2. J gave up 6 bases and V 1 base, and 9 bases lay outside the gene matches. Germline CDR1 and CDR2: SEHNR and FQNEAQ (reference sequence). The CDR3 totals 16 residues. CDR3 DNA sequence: TGTGCCAGCAGCTTAGTCGGGCTAGCGGGAGTCCGCGAGCAGTACTTC. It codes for CASSLVGLAGVREQYF.

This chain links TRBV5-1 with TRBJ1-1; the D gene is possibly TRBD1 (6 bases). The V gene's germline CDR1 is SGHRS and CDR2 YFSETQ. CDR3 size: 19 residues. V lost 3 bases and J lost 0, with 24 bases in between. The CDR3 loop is CASSSLKQGREDMNTEAFF. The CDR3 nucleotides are TGCGCCAGCAGCTCGCTTAAACAGGGACGTGAGGACATGAACACTGAAGCTTTCTTT.

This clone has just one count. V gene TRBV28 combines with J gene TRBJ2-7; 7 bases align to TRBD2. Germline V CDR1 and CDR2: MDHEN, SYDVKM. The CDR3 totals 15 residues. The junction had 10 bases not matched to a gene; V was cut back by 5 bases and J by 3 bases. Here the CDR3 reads CASSPLYRGDYEQYF. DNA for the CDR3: TGTGCCAGCAGTCCCTTATACCGGGGGGACTACGAGCAGTACTTC.

The CDR3 protein is CASRTGVNSNQPQHF. For the CDR3, the DNA is TGTGCCAGCAGAACAGGAGTCAATAGCAATCAGCCCCAGCATTTT. V usage is TRBV2 and J usage is TRBJ1-5; a possible D gene is TRBD1 (5 bases). V was cut by 6 bases and J by 0 bases, with 12 bases left in between. The CDR3 contains 15 residues. The germline V gene has CDR1 SNHLY and CDR2 FYNNEI.

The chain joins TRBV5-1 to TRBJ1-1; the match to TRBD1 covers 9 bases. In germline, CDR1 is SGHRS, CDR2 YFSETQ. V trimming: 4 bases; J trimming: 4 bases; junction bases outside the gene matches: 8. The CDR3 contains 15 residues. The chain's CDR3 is CASSIGTGWATEAFF. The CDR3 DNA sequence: TGCGCCAGCAGCATCGGGACAGGGTGGGCCACTGAAGCTTTCTTT.

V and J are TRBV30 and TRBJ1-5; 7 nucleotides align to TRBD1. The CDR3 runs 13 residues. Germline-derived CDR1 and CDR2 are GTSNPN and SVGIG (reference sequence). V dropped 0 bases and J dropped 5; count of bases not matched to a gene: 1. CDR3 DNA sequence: TGTGCCTGGAGTGTACAGGGGCATCAGCCCCAGCATTTT. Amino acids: CAWSVQGHQPQHF.

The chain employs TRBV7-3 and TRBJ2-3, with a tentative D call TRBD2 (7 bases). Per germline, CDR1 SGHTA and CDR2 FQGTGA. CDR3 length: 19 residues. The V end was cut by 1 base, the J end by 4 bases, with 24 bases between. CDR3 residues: CASSLIRMVPGGRSDTQYF. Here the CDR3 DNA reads TGTGCCAGCAGCTTAATCAGGATGGTGCCGGGGGGCCGTTCAGATACGCAGTATTTT. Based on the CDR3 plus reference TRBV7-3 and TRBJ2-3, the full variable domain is GAGVSQTPSNKVTEKGKYVELRCDPISGHTALYWYRQSLGQGPEFLIYFQGTGAADDSGLPNDRFFAVRPEGSVSTLKIQRTERGDSAVYLCASSLIRMVPGGRSDTQYFGPGTRLTVL.

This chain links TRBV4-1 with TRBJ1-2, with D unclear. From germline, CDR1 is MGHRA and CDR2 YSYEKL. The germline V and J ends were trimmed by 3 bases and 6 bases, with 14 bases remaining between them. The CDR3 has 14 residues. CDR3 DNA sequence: TGCGCCAGCAGCCACCTGGGAGCCTCCGATGGCTACACCTTC. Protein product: CASSHLGASDGYTF.

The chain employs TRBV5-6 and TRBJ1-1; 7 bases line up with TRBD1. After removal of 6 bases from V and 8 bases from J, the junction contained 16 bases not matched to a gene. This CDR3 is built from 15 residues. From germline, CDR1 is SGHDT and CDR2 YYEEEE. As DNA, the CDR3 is TGTGCCAGCACCGCCCTTGACAGGGATAACAACGAAGCTTTCTTT. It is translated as CASTALDRDNNEAFF.

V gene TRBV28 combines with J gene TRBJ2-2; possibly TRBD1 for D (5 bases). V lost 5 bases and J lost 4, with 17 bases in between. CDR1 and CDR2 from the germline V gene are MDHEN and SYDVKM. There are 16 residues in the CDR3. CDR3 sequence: CASSALGASGTGELFF. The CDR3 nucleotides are TGTGCCAGCAGTGCCCTTGGGGCCTCGGGCACCGGGGAGCTGTTTTTT.

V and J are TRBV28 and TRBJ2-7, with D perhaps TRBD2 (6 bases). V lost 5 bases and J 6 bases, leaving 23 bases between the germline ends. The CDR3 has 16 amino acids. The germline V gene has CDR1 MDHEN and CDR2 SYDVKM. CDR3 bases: TGTGCCAGCAGTCCCAAAGGAGCGGGCCTGGGGGGCGAGCAGTACTTC. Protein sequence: CASSPKGAGLGGEQYF.

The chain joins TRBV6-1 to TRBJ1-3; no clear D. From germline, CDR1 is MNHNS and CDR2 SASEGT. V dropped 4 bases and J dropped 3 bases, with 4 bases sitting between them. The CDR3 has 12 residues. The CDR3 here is CASSVNGNTIYF. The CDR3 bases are TGTGCCAGCAGTGTAAATGGAAACACCATATATTTT.

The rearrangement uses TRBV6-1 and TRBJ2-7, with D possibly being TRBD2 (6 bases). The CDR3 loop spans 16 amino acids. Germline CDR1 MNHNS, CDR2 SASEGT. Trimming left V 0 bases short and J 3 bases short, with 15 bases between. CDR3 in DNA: TGTGCCAGCAGTGAAGCGGGGGGTCAGAACTACTACGAGCAGTACTTC. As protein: CASSEAGGQNYYEQYF.